This passage covers 7 T cell receptor beta chains from one sample sequenced in a study of OX40 agonist ivuxolimab in advanced cancers. Profiled with immunoSEQ multiplex PCR; TCRdb holds only in-frame clones, not every one. The sample has approximately 99,000 clones, roughly nine tenths seen once. The sequencing here drew on CD4+ or CD8+ T cells sorted from blood, taken in a trial of the OX40 agonist ivuxolimab. These receptors were taken from an adult with an advanced solid tumor such as melanoma, head and neck, liver or kidney cancer.

The chain combines TRBV28 with TRBJ1-2; 9 bases fit TRBD1. The CDR3 length is 21 residues. V was pared by 4 bases and J by 2 bases, with 23 bases of the junction left unmatched. Germline CDR1 reads MDHEN; CDR2 reads SYDVKM. CDR3 region: CASSSLRQTNRGPLINYGYTF. CDR3 DNA: TGTGCCAGCAGTTCCCTCAGGCAAACAAACAGGGGGCCACTCATAAACTATGGCTACACCTTC.

The V gene is TRBV7-3, the J gene TRBJ2-7, with D unclear. CDR1 and CDR2 from the germline V gene are SGHTA and FQGTGA. This CDR3 has 15 residues. Trimming stripped 0 bases from V and 2 bases from J, with 11 bases between. The CDR3 loop reads CASSLTGNPTYEQYF. DNA for the CDR3: TGTGCCAGCAGCTTAACAGGGAACCCAACCTACGAGCAGTACTTC.

The V and J genes are TRBV5-1 and TRBJ2-2; the D gene is possibly TRBD1 (6 bases). The ends were cut back, 1 base at V and 7 bases at J, with 14 bases in the middle. This CDR3 has 15 amino acids. Germline V gene data show CDR1 as SGHRS and CDR2 as YFSETQ. CDR3 amino acids: CASSLTGRTGGELFF. In nucleotides, the CDR3 is TGCGCCAGCAGCTTGACAGGGAGAACTGGCGGGGAGCTGTTTTTT.

J is TRBJ1-1 and V is TRBV11-2; D is ambiguous. Germline V CDR1 and CDR2: SGHAT, FQNNGV. The CDR3 contains 11 residues. With 1 base removed from V and 11 bases from J, the gap between germline ends came to 8 bases. The CDR3 nucleotides are TGTGCCAGCAGCTTAGGGCGGTCGGCTTTCTTT. It codes for CASSLGRSAFF.

The chain is built from TRBV7-2 and TRBJ2-1, with 10 bases matching TRBD2. This CDR3 contains 16 residues. V trimming: 1 base; J trimming: 6 bases; junction bases outside the gene matches: 6. Germline V CDR1 and CDR2: SGHTA, FQGNSA. CDR3 bases: TGTGCCAGCAGCTTAGTCGTCCTAGCGGGAGCCAATGAGCAGTTCTTC. The encoded protein is CASSLVVLAGANEQFF.

CDR3 DNA: TGTGCCAGCAGTGACAGTTCCTACGAGCAGTACTTC. It yields the protein CASSDSSYEQYF. This chain joins TRBV9 and TRBJ2-7, with D tentatively TRBD1 (5 bases). V lost 5 bases and J 1 base, leaving 7 bases between the germline ends. CDR1 and CDR2 from the germline V gene are SGDLS and YYNGEE. The CDR3 length is 12 residues.

This chain links TRBV4-1 with TRBJ1-5, with 8 positions matching TRBD1. The CDR3 loop spans 15 amino acids. The germline V gene has CDR1 MGHRA and CDR2 YSYEKL. V lost 4 bases, J lost 3 bases, and 5 bases stayed unmatched. The CDR3 sequence: CASSRMDRANQPQHF. The CDR3, as DNA: TGCGCCAGCAGCCGAATGGACAGGGCCAATCAGCCCCAGCATTTT.